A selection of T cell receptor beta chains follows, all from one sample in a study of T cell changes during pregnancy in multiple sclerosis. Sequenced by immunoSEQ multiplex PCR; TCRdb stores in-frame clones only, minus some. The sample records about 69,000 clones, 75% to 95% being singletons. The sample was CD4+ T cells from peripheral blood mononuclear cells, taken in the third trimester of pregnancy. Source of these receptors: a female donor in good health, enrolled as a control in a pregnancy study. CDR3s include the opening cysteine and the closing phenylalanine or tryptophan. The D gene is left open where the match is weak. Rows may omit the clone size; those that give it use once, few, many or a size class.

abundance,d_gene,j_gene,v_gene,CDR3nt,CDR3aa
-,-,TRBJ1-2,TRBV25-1,TGTGCCAGCAGTGATCTTGACAGGCACTATGGCTACACCTTC,CASSDLDRHYGYTF
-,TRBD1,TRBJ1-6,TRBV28,TGTGCCAGCTCCCCAGGGACAGGGTATTCGGATTCACCCCTCCACTTT,CASSPGTGYSDSPLHF
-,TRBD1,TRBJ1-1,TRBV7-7,TGTGCTAGCAGCTCCCGGGGACAGGGGGCGAACACTGAAGCTTTCTTT,CASSSRGQGANTEAFF
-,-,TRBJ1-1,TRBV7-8,TGTGCCAGCAGCTTAGTTGGCAGACAAAACACTGAAGCTTTCTTT,CASSLVGRQNTEAFF
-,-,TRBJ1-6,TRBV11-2,TGTGCCAGCAGCTCTGGCCGGGGGGCAAGAAGGAATTCACCCCTCCACTTT,CASSSGRGARRNSPLHF
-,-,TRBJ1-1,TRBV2,TGTGCCAGCACCGAACAGGCAGCCTCCACTGAAGCTTTCTTT,CASTEQAASTEAFF
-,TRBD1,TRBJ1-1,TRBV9,TGTGCCAGCAGCTTCGGGACAGGGGAGAACACTGAAGCTTTCTTT,CASSFGTGENTEAFF
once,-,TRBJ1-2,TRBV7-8,TGTGCCAGCAGCTACCGTACTTGGGCAGCAAAAGCTAACTATGGCTACACCTTC,CASSYRTWAAKANYGYTF
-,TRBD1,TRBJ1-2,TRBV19,TGTGCCACCCGGACAGGGGCGTATGGCTACACCTTC,CATRTGAYGYTF
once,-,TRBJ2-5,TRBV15,TGTGCCACCAGCAGAGATCGCGGGACCCAGTACTTC,CATSRDRGTQYF